This T cell receptor (beta chain) was recorded in a study of blood T cell repertoires in COVID-19. Study overall: Samples came from the United States, Italy and Spain, spanning acute and convalescent COVID-19.

Produced via immunoSEQ multiplex PCR; TCRdb's table is partial and in-frame only. The data contain approximately 300,000 clones, nearly 90% of them seen just once; the ten biggest clones take up under 6.5%. The CDR3 extends over 16 amino acids. Germline assignment: CDR1 SQVTM and CDR2 ANQGSEA. V dropped 5 bases and J dropped 0 bases, with 16 bases sitting between them. The sequence was obtained from a woman in her twenties or thirties who had recovered from COVID-19. The chain recombines TRBV29-1 with TRBJ1-4; D is undetermined. Sequencing used PBMCs or T cells enriched from blood (not recorded which). The CDR3 region has the DNA TGCAGCGTTTCAGGCGGGATCGTCTCAACTAATGAAAAACTGTTTTTT. Its protein product is CSVSGGIVSTNEKLFF.